This T cell receptor beta chain was recovered during a study of long-term antiretroviral therapy in people with HIV. The authors ran the immunoSEQ assay, v3.0, at survey level. This table comes from immunoSEQ multiplex PCR, and its TCRdb copy is limited to in-frame clones, with some not included. The table includes about 26,000 clones, more than 75% detected once. Overall study findings and caveats: Diversity increased after ART yet remained lower than in transplant donor controls.

CDR3 size: 12 residues. CDR1 and CDR2 from the germline V gene are MNHEY and SVGAGI. The V gene lost 5 bases and the J gene lost 5 bases, with 10 bases spanning the gap. Remarks on this clone: Its antigen remains unknown.

J is TRBJ2-7 and V is TRBV6-5; TRBD1 might be the D (5 bases). The specimen was unsorted PBMCs, collected 2.9 years after starting antiretroviral therapy. The clonotype was recovered from a man aged 45-65 years with HIV. CDR3 amino acids: CASSKNRNEQYF. CDR3 DNA sequence: TGTGCCAGCAGTAAAAACAGGAACGAGCAGTACTTC.